The 10 T cell receptor beta chains below come from one sample, sequenced in a study of T-cell reconstitution after alpha-beta-depleted transplantation in children. The TCRbeta library was prepared with unique molecular identifiers. TCRdb reprocessed the PCR reads with MiXCR, giving one entry per CDR3 protein. In the table there are over 550,000 distinct CDR3 sequences, roughly a tenth of which are singletons. The sample in question was PBMCs from the stem cell graft donor, obtained from the stem cell graft. The receptors originated from a human donor who donated a stem cell graft to a child with acute myeloid leukemia.

Only a few counts were recorded for this clonotype. Here the CDR3 reads CASSSDPHEQFF. CDR3 in DNA: TGTGCCAGCAGCTCGGACCCCCATGAGCAGTTCTTC. The rearrangement links TRBV9 to TRBJ2-1; D call uncertain. CDR3 length: 12 residues. Germline V gene data show CDR1 as SGDLS and CDR2 as YYNGEE. Trimming left V 4 bases short and J 8 bases short, with 10 bases between.

This clonotype was seen repeatedly, ten times or more. The chain links TRBV27 to TRBJ1-4, with D possibly TRBD1 on 6 matching bases. The CDR3 contains 14 residues. Germline V lookup: CDR1 MNHEY, CDR2 SMNVEV (reference sequence). Trimming shortened V by 8 bases and J by 7 bases, and 17 bases separated the two germline ends. The DNA of the CDR3 is TGTGCCAGCTCCTTTGGGGGGGCAAGTGAAAAACTGTTTTTT. Amino acids: CASSFGGASEKLFF.

This clonotype has more than one count but fewer than ten. This chain connects TRBV29-1 to TRBJ2-6; 8 bases line up with TRBD1. CDR1 is SQVTM, CDR2 ANQGSEA, per germline. The CDR3 is 17 residues long. V dropped 7 bases and J dropped 1; count of bases not matched to a gene: 12. DNA of the CDR3: TGCAGCGCGGTCAGGGGGCGCGGGGAGTCTGGGGCCAACGTCCTGACTTTC. The encoded protein is CSAVRGRGESGANVLTF. Complete variable domain (other parts from reference TRBV29-1 and TRBJ2-6): SAVISQKPSRDICQRGTSLTIQCQVDSQVTMMFWYRQQPGQSLTLIATANQGSEATYESGFVIDKFPISRPNLTFSTLTVSNMSPEDSSIYLCSAVRGRGESGANVLTFGAGSRLTVL.

The chain joins TRBV29-1 to TRBJ1-2, with a weak D call TRBD1 (5 bases). V gave up 6 bases and J gave up 5 bases, with 7 bases separating them. This CDR3 comprises 10 residues. CDR1 and CDR2 (germline): SQVTM, ANQGSEA. The CDR3 sequence is CSVREYGYTF. The DNA of the CDR3 is TGCAGCGTCAGGGAATATGGCTACACCTTC.

This clonotype was detected only a few times. The CDR3 sequence is CASEYDSYNEQFF. CDR3 nucleotides: TGTGCCAGCGAATATGACTCCTACAATGAGCAGTTCTTC. This rearrangement joins TRBV28 to TRBJ2-1, with D unclear. V lost 8 bases, J lost 0 bases, and 8 bases lay in between. Looked up from germline, CDR1 is MDHEN and CDR2 is SYDVKM. The CDR3 covers 13 residues.

This chain uses TRBV5-1 with TRBJ2-5, with TRBD2 matching 9 bases. The CDR3 is 17 amino acids. Germline V CDR1 and CDR2: SGHRS, YFSETQ. Trimming at V came to 1 base and at J to 1 base, leaving 8 bases not matched to a gene. DNA for the CDR3: TGCGCCAGCAGCTTGCTTGGAATGACTAGCGGCCAAGAGACCCAGTACTTC. This codes for CASSLLGMTSGQETQYF.

This chain connects TRBV20-1 to TRBJ2-5; perhaps TRBD1 as D (6 bases). The ends were cut back, 4 bases at V and 9 bases at J, with 18 bases in the middle. The CDR3 sequence is 13 residues long. Per germline, CDR1 DFQATT and CDR2 SNEGSKA (reference sequence). CDR3 nucleotide sequence: TGCAGTGCTAAGGACAGTCCCGGAAGGGCCCAGTACTTC. Translation: CSAKDSPGRAQYF.

The genes are TRBV2 and TRBJ2-1, with TRBD2 identical over 7 bases. Trimming removed 1 base from V and 4 bases from J; junction bases left unmatched: 7. Looked up from germline, CDR1 is SNHLY and CDR2 is FYNNEI. There are 16 residues in the CDR3. The DNA for the CDR3 is TGTGCCAGCAGTGAAGGGGGGGGTCGGAATTACAATGAGCAGTTCTTC. Translating gives CASSEGGGRNYNEQFF.

The sample holds many counts of this clonotype. This sequence joins TRBV6-2 or TRBV6-3 and TRBJ1-1; 8 bases fit TRBD1. The V gene end was trimmed by 6 bases and the J gene end by 2 bases; junction bases not matched to a gene: 14. There are 17 residues in the CDR3. CDR1 and CDR2 (germline): MNHEY, SVGEGT. CDR3 nucleotides: TGTGCCAGCAGCGGACCCACAGGGGGAAGGCCAAACACTGAAGCTTTCTTT. Translating it yields CASSGPTGGRPNTEAFF.

This clonotype was seen many times. The chain recombines TRBV7-2 with TRBJ2-3, with D hard to call. The V gene's germline CDR1 is SGHTA and CDR2 FQGNSA. This CDR3 is 14 amino acids long. The V gene lost 1 base and the J gene lost 3 bases, with 8 bases spanning the gap. As DNA, the CDR3 is TGTGCCAGCAGCTTAGATCAAGCGACAGATACGCAGTATTTT. It codes for CASSLDQATDTQYF.